This T cell receptor (beta chain) emerged from a study of cytomegalovirus exposure and HLA in healthy donors. The CDR3 loop spans 15 amino acids. Germline values: CDR1 SGHTA, CDR2 FQGNSA. V shed 1 base, J shed 4 bases, and the junction held 6 bases outside the gene matches. Regarding the study as a whole: For cytomegalovirus status, the classifier reportedly gave diagnoses with high specificity and sensitivity.

Measured with immunoSEQ multiplex PCR; TCRdb has only the in-frame clones, and not every one. The table lists under 400,000 clones, 88% of them singletons. Note on this clone: Its antigen is currently unknown.

These donors were members of the 120-subject validation cohort, a group separate from the roughly 670-subject first cohort. The gene calls are TRBV7-2 and TRBJ2-5, with 7 bases identical to TRBD2. Sequenced sample: PBMCs. The source of this sequence is a man aged 25-45 years in good health and CMV-seronegative. The CDR3 loop is CASSLELARGETQYF. The CDR3 nucleotides read TGTGCCAGCAGCTTAGAACTAGCGAGGGGAGAGACCCAGTACTTC.